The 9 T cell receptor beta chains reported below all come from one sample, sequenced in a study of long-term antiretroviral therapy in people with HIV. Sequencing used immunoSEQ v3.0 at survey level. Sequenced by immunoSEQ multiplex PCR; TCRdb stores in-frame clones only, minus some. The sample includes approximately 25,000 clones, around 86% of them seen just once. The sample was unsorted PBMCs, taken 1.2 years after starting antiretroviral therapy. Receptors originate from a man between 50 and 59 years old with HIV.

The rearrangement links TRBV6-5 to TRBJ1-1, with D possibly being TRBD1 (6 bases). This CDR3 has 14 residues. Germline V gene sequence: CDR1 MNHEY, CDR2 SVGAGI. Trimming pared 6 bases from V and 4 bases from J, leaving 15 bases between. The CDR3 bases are TGTGCCAGCAGAATGGGGGCGCGAGGCACTGAAGCTTTCTTT. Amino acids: CASRMGARGTEAFF.

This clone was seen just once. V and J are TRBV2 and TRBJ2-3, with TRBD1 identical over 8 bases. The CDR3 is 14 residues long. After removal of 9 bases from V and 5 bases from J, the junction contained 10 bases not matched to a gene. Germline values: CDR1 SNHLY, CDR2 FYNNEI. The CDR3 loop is CASSGEQGVDTQYF. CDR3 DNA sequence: TGTGCCAGTTCGGGGGAACAGGGGGTAGATACGCAGTATTTT.

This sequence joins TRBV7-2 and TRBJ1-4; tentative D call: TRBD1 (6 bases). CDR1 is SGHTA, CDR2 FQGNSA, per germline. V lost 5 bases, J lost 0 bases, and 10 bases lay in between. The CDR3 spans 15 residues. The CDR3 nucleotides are TGTGCCAGCAGCAAGACAGGAGCAACTAATGAAAAACTGTTTTTT. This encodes CASSKTGATNEKLFF.

CDR3 nucleotide sequence: TGTGCCAGCAGCTTTCTTAGCGGGGGTGAGACCCAGTACTTC. Its protein is CASSFLSGGETQYF. This chain joins TRBV11-2 and TRBJ2-5; TRBD2 agrees at 9 bases. CDR3 length: 14 amino acids. Losses at the gene ends were 3 bases for V and 5 bases for J; bases not matched to a gene: 4. Germline CDR1 and CDR2: SGHAT and FQNNGV.

The CDR3 spells CASSYTPTAWGTEAFF. The CDR3 DNA follows: TGTGCCAGCAGTTACACCCCGACAGCCTGGGGCACTGAAGCTTTCTTT. This chain links TRBV6-5 with TRBJ1-1, with a weak D call TRBD1 (5 bases). Between the trimmed V and J ends, which lost 2 bases and 4 bases, there was a span of 17 bases. The V gene's germline CDR1 is MNHEY and CDR2 SVGAGI. CDR3 length: 16 amino acids.

The CDR3 reads CASSLISGGRDTQYF. CDR3 in DNA: TGTGCCAGCAGTCTCATTAGCGGGGGCAGAGATACGCAGTATTTT. V usage is TRBV2 and J usage is TRBJ2-3; 9 bases line up with TRBD2. Germline V gives CDR1 SNHLY, CDR2 FYNNEI. The CDR3 length is 15 residues. J lost 5 bases, V lost 5 bases, and 8 bases had no gene match.

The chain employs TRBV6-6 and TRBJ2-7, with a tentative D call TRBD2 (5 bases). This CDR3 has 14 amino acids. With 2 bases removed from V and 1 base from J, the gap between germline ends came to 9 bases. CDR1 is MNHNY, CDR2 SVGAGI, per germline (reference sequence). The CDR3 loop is CASSYARRSYEQYF. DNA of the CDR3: TGTGCCAGCAGTTACGCCAGGAGGTCCTACGAGCAGTACTTC.

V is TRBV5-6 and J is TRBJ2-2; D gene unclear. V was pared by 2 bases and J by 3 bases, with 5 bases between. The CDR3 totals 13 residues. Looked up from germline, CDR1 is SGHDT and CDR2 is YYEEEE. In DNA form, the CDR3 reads TGTGCCAGCAGCTTTGGGGACACCGGGGAGCTGTTTTTT. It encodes CASSFGDTGELFF.

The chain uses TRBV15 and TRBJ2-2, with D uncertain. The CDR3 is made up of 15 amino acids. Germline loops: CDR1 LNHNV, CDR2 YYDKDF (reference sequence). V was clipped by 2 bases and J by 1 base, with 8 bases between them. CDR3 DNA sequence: TGTGCCACCAGCAGATCCGCTAAGAACACCGGGGAGCTGTTTTTT. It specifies CATSRSAKNTGELFF.